The source of this TCR beta chain is a study of patients and donors after allogeneic stem cell transplantation. Each CDR3 protein is one row after TCRdb ran MiXCR on the RT-PCR reads. The data hold about 410,000 distinct CDR3 sequences, with approximately 16% observed a single time. Germline V gene data show CDR1 as DFQATT and CDR2 as SNEGSKA (reference sequence). CDR3 length: 12 residues. V lost 5 bases, J lost 7 bases, and 11 bases lay in between. The chain uses TRBV20-1 and TRBJ2-2; D gene uncertain. The origin of this receptor is a human donor who was either an allogeneic HSCT recipient or a stem cell or donor lymphocyte infusion donor (not recorded which). It is not recorded whose cells these are; they may come from a transplant donor. Sequencing input: blood, either unsorted or a sorted T cell fraction (not recorded which). This CDR3 is CSAASGHGELFF. The CDR3 DNA reads as TGCAGTGCTGCCTCGGGCCACGGGGAGCTGTTTTTT.